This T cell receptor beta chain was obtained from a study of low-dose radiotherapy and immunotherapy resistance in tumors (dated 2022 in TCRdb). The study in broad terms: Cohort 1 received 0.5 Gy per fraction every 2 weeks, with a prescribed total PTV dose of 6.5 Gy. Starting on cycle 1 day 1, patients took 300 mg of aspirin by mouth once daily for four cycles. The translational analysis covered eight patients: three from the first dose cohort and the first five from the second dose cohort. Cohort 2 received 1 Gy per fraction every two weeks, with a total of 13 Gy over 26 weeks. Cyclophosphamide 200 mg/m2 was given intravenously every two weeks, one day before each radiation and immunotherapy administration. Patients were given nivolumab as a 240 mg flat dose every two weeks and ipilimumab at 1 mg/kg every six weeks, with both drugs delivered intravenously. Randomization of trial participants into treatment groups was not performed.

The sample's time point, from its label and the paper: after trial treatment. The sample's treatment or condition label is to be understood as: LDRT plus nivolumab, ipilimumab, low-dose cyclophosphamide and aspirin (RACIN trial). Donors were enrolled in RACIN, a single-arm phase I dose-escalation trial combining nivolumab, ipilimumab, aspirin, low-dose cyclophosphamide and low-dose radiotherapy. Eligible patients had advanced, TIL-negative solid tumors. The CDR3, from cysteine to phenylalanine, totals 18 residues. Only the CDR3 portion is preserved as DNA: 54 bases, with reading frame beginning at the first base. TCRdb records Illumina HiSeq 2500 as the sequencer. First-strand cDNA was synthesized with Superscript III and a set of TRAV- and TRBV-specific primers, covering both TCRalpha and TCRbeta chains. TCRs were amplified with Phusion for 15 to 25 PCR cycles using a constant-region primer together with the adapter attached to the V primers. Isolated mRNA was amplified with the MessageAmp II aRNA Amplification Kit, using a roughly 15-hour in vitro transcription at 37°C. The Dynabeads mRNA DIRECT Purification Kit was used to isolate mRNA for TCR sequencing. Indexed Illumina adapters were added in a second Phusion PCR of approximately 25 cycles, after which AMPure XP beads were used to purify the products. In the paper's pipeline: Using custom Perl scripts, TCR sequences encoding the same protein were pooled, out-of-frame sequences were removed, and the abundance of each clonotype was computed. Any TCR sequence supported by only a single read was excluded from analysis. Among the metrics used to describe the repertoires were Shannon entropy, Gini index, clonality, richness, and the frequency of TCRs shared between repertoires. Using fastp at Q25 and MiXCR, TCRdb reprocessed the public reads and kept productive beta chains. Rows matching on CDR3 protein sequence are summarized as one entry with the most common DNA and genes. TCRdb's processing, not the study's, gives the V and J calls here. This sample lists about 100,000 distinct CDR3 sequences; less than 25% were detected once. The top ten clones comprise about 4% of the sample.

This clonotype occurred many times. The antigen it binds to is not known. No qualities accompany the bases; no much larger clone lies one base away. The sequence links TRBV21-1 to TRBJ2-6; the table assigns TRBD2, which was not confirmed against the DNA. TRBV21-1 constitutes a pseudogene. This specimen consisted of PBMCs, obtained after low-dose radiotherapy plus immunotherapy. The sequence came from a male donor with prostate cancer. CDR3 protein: CASSKYRRTGSGANVLTF. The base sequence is TGTGCCAGCAGCAAATATCGCCGGACTGGCTCTGGGGCCAACGTCCTGACTTTC.